The rows below give T cell receptor beta chains drawn from one sample of a study of molecular identifiers for immune sequencing clone quantification. TCRdb re-analysed the PCR reads in MiXCR, keeping a single row per CDR3 protein. The sample yields about 300,000 distinct CDR3 sequences, about a fifth seen once. What was sequenced was naive CD8+ T cells from blood, with Jurkat cell RNA spiked in. The receptor source for this set is a human donor in good health. Some libraries in this study had Jurkat cell RNA spiked in. The CDR3 runs from the conserved cysteine through the conserved F or W. The order of the fields is CDR3 length, V gene, J gene, D gene, clone size, CDR3 protein, CDR3 DNA. A D gene is named only where the DNA matches it firmly. Size is stated for part of the rows, as once, few or many counts, or as a class when the clone is expanded.

15	TRBV21-1	TRBJ2-4	.	many	CASHGDRVFKNIQYF	TGTGCCAGCCACGGGGATAGAGTTTTTAAAAACATTCAGTACTTC
14	TRBV24-1	TRBJ2-2	.	many	CATSGSDNTGELFF	TGTGCCACCAGTGGCAGCGACAACACCGGGGAGCTGTTTTTT
13	TRBV27	TRBJ1-2	.	many	CASSSGIAYGYTF	TGTGCCAGCAGTTCAGGGATAGCCTATGGCTACACCTTC
12	TRBV27	TRBJ2-2	.	.	CASSFGGGELFF	TGTGCCAGCAGTTTTGGGGGAGGGGAGCTGTTTTTT
15	TRBV4-1	TRBJ1-1	.	.	CASSQGANSNAEAFF	TGCGCCAGCAGCCAAGGGGCGAACTCGAACGCTGAAGCTTTCTTT
14	TRBV12-3/TRBV12-4	TRBJ2-5	.	.	CASSGAPLLETQYF	TGTGCCAGCAGTGGGGCCCCGTTGTTAGAGACCCAGTACTTC
16	TRBV6-1	TRBJ2-3	.	many	CASSEFTGTSTDTQYF	TGTGCCAGCAGTGAATTTACAGGGACTAGCACAGATACGCAGTATTTT
15	TRBV11-1	TRBJ2-6	.	few	CASRRRGSGANVLTF	TGTGCCAGCAGGCGTCGGGGGTCTGGGGCCAACGTCCTGACTTTC
13	TRBV30	TRBJ2-1	TRBD2	.	CAWTAPREDEQFF	TGTGCCTGGACTGCTCCGCGGGAGGATGAGCAGTTCTTC
12	TRBV7-9	TRBJ2-7	.	many	CASSSRSYEQYF	TGTGCCAGCAGCTCCCGGAGCTACGAGCAGTACTTC
14	TRBV7-8	TRBJ2-3	TRBD2	many	CASSSTGGGDTQYF	TGTGCCAGCAGCTCGACGGGCGGGGGAGATACGCAGTATTTT
16	TRBV6-2/TRBV6-3	TRBJ1-5	.	once	CASSPPWGGGDQPQHF	TGTGCCAGCAGTCCACCTTGGGGCGGGGGGGATCAGCCCCAGCATTTT
16	TRBV10-3	TRBJ1-4	.	.	CAISESLRVADEKLFF	TGTGCCATCAGTGAGTCTCTGCGGGTTGCTGATGAAAAACTGTTTTTT
16	TRBV10-2	TRBJ1-3	.	many	CASSDGTESSGNTIYF	TGCGCCAGCAGTGATGGGACGGAAAGCTCTGGAAACACCATATATTTT
15	TRBV20-1	TRBJ2-5	TRBD1	few	CSAGDMDRGPETQYF	TGCAGTGCTGGAGATATGGACAGGGGGCCGGAGACCCAGTACTTC
14	TRBV28	TRBJ2-7	.	.	CASSLNGRGVEQYF	TGTGCCAGCAGTTTAAACGGCAGGGGGGTAGAGCAGTACTTC
14	TRBV19	TRBJ2-3	.	many	CASSGTPGPDTQYF	TGTGCCAGCTCTGGGACGCCCGGACCAGATACGCAGTATTTT
17	TRBV3-1	TRBJ2-3	TRBD2	few	CASSHRVGGGGTDTQYF	TGTGCCAGCAGCCATCGTGTGGGCGGGGGTGGCACAGATACGCAGTATTTT
15	TRBV29-1	TRBJ2-1	.	many	CSVEGTPEGYNEQFF	TGCAGCGTTGAAGGCACACCCGAGGGCTACAATGAGCAGTTCTTC
14	TRBV19	TRBJ1-5	.	many	CASSIAAGHQPQHF	TGTGCCAGTAGTATTGCGGCAGGGCATCAGCCCCAGCATTTT
14	TRBV2	TRBJ1-4	.	.	CASSAAGPNEKLFF	TGTGCCAGCAGTGCGGCAGGCCCTAATGAAAAACTGTTTTTT
14	TRBV12-3/TRBV12-4	TRBJ2-5	.	many	CASSFEGGGETQYF	TGTGCCAGCAGTTTTGAGGGGGGGGGTGAGACCCAGTACTTC
16	TRBV11-2	TRBJ2-1	.	many	CASSFGGTSSYNEQFF	TGTGCCAGCAGCTTCGGTGGGACCAGCTCCTACAATGAGCAGTTCTTC
15	TRBV18	TRBJ2-5	TRBD2	few	CASSPPPAGLETQYF	TGTGCCAGCTCACCACCTCCAGCGGGGCTCGAGACCCAGTACTTC
14	TRBV13	TRBJ1-4	.	few	CASSFSATNEKLFF	TGTGCCAGCAGCTTCTCTGCAACTAATGAAAAACTGTTTTTT
15	TRBV19	TRBJ2-7	TRBD1	many	CASTYRTGGGYEQYF	TGTGCCAGTACCTACAGGACAGGGGGCGGTTACGAGCAGTACTTC
12	TRBV7-9	TRBJ2-1	.	.	CAAGVSYNEQFF	TGTGCCGCCGGGGTCTCCTACAATGAGCAGTTCTTC
14	TRBV25-1	TRBJ2-1	TRBD2	few	CASSVPGTSGVMFF	TGTGCCAGCAGTGTACCCGGGACTAGCGGAGTTATGTTCTTC
11	TRBV30	TRBJ2-7	.	.	CARDGRGEQYF	TGTGCCCGGGACGGTCGGGGGGAGCAGTACTTC
21	TRBV4-3	TRBJ2-1	.	few	CASSQDWQGGTRQPNYNEQFF	TGCGCCAGCAGCCAAGATTGGCAGGGCGGGACTCGACAACCCAACTACAATGAGCAGTTCTTC
15	TRBV9	TRBJ2-5	TRBD2	many	CASSVGTSVQETQYF	TGTGCCAGCAGCGTCGGGACTAGCGTACAAGAGACCCAGTACTTC
14	TRBV4-1	TRBJ2-7	.	many	CASSHAIGGHEQYF	TGCGCCAGCAGCCATGCCATTGGGGGCCACGAGCAGTACTTC
16	TRBV4-1	TRBJ1-4	.	many	CASSQELVETNEKLFF	TGCGCCAGCAGCCAAGAACTAGTAGAAACTAATGAAAAACTGTTTTTT
14	TRBV19	TRBJ1-1	.	many	CASSSWEMNTEAFF	TGTGCCAGCTCTTCCTGGGAAATGAACACTGAAGCTTTCTTT
16	TRBV10-3	TRBJ2-5	TRBD2	few	CAISESSGGSQETQYF	TGTGCCATCAGTGAGTCCAGCGGGGGCTCCCAAGAGACCCAGTACTTC
17	TRBV30	TRBJ2-3	TRBD2	many	CAWTEALAGGLGDTQYF	TGTGCCTGGACCGAGGCCCTTGCGGGGGGCCTGGGAGATACGCAGTATTTT
15	TRBV4-3	TRBJ2-1	.	few	CASSQMSGSYNEQFF	TGCGCCAGCAGCCAAATGTCCGGGAGCTACAATGAGCAGTTCTTC